This T cell receptor beta chain was recorded in a study of CD4 T cells in relation to SARS-CoV-2 and coronaviruses. Study outcomes and limitations: In roughly 65% of donors, memory CD4+ clonotypes crossrecognized SARS-CoV-2 and at least one common cold coronavirus spike. Monoreactive clones expanded significantly more to SARS-CoV-2 than crossreactive clones did.

This CDR3 has 14 residues. CDR1 and CDR2 (germline): KGHDR, SFDVKD. The trim removed 5 bases at V and 4 bases at J, leaving 4 bases unmatched. As regards this clone: Its antigen is not identified.

The table came from immunoSEQ multiplex PCR; TCRdb's copy has only in-frame clones and leaves some out. The profile covers about 59,000 clones, with about nine tenths appearing a single time and 1.3% to 1.5% taken by the ten largest. Before the COVID-19 pandemic, during about 2011-2019, CD4+ T cells were taken from unexposed donors. The TCR originated in a human donor in good health. The chain employs TRBV24-1 and TRBJ1-1; 9 positions match TRBD1. Input material: memory CD4+ T cells from PBMCs. The DNA of the CDR3 is TGTGCCACCAGTGCCGGGACAGGGATCACTGAAGCTTTCTTT. As protein: CATSAGTGITEAFF.